The sequence of this T cell receptor beta chain was determined in a study of T cells after yellow fever vaccination. The sample holds many counts of this clonotype. Using its own MiXCR run on the 5' RACE reads, TCRdb lists one record per CDR3 protein. Of 250,000 or so distinct CDR3 sequences in the sample, around 3.5% were seen once. The receptor's source is a man aged 18 to 30 who received the YFV17D yellow fever vaccine. The sample in question was PBMCs, obtained 15 days after the yellow fever booster vaccination.

Here the CDR3 DNA reads TGTGCCAGCAGCTTCGACTGGACAGATCAGCCCCAGCATTTT. Its protein product is CASSFDWTDQPQHF. This chain links TRBV7-2 with TRBJ1-5; TRBD1 might be the D (6 bases). CDR1 SGHTA and CDR2 FQGNSA come from the germline V gene. This CDR3 has 14 amino acids. V shed 3 bases and J shed 5 bases, with 11 bases lying between them.